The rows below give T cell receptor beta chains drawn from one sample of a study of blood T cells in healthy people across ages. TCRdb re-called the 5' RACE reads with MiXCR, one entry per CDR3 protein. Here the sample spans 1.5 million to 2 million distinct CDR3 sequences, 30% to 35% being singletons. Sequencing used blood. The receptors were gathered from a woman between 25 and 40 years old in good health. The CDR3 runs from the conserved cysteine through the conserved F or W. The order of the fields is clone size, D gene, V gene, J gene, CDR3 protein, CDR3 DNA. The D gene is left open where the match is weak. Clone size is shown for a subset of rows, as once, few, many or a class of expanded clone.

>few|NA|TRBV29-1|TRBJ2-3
CSVGGTTPLGTDTQYF
TGCAGCGTTGGGGGGACGACACCCCTGGGCACAGATACGCAGTATTTT
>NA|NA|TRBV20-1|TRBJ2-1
CSAGRPSVYNEQFF
TGCAGTGCAGGTCGACCCAGCGTGTACAATGAGCAGTTCTTC
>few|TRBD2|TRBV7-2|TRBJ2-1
CASSPWLAGYNEQFF
TGTGCCAGCAGCCCTTGGCTAGCGGGGTACAATGAGCAGTTCTTC
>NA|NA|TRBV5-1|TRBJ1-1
CASSSDRQGTEAFF
TGCGCCAGCAGCTCCGACAGGCAGGGCACTGAAGCTTTCTTT
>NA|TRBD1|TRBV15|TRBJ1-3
CATSRVRDSRSSGNTIYF
TGTGCCACCAGCAGAGTGAGGGACAGCCGGAGCTCTGGAAACACCATATATTTT
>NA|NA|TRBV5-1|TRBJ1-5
CASSLDPDRYNQPQHF
TGCGCCAGCAGCTTGGATCCGGACCGATACAATCAGCCCCAGCATTTT
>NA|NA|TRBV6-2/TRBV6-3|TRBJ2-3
CASSYSRTTQGTDTQYF
TGTGCCAGCAGTTACTCTCGGACTACCCAGGGGACAGATACGCAGTATTTT
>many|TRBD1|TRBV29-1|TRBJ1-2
CSVDDRGPNYGYTF
TGCAGCGTTGACGACAGGGGGCCAAACTATGGCTACACCTTC
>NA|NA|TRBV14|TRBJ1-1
CASSPWVNQGTEAFF
TGTGCCAGCAGCCCTTGGGTCAACCAGGGCACTGAAGCTTTCTTT
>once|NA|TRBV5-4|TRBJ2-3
CASRLDLYADTQYF
TGTGCCAGCCGATTAGACTTGTACGCCGATACGCAGTATTTT
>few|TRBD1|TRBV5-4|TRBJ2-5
CASRPGTGRETQYF
TGTGCCAGCAGACCCGGGACAGGGCGGGAGACCCAGTACTTC
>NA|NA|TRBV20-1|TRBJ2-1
CSAREVRNEQFF
TGCAGTGCTAGGGAAGTGAGGAATGAGCAGTTCTTC
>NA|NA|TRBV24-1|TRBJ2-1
CATSDAFRSSYNEQFF
TGTGCCACCAGTGACGCGTTCCGGAGCTCCTACAATGAGCAGTTCTTC